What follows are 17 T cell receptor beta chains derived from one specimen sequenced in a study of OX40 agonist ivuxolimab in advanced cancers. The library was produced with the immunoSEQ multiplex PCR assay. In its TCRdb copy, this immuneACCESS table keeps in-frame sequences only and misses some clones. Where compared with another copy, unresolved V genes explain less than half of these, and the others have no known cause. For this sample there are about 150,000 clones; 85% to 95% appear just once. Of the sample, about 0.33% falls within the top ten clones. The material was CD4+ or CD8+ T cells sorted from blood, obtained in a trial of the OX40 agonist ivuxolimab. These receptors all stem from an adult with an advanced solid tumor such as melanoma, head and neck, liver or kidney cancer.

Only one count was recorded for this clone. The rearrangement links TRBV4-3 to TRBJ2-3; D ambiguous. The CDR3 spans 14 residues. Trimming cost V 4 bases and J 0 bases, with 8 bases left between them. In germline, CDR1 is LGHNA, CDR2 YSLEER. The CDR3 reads CASSLGRSTDTQYF. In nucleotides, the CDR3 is TGCGCCAGCAGCCTTGGTAGGAGCACAGATACGCAGTATTTT.

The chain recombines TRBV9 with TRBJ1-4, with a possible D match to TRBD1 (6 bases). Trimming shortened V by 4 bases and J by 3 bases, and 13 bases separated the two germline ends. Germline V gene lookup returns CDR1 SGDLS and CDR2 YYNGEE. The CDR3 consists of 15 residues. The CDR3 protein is CASSPSNRANEKLFF. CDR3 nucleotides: TGTGCCAGCAGCCCCTCCAACAGGGCTAATGAAAAACTGTTTTTT.

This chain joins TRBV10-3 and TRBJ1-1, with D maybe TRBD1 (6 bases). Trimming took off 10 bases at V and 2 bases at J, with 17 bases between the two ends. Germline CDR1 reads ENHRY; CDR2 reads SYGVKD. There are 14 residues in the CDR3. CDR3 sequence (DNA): TGTGCCACCACAGGGAGAGGGGACAACACTGAAGCTTTCTTT. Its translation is CATTGRGDNTEAFF.

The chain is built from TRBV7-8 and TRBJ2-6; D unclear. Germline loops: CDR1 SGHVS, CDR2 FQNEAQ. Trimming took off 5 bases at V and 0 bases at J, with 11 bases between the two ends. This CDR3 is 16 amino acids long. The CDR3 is CASSGVSTSGANVLTF. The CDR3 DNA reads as TGTGCCAGCAGCGGCGTCAGCACCTCTGGGGCCAACGTCCTGACTTTC.

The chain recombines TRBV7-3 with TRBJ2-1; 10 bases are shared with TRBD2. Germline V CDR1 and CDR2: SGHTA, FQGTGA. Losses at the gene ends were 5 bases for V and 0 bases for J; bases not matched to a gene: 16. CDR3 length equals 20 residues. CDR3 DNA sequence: TGTGCCAGCAGCCCCAGGGCCACTAGCGGGGCGTGGAGCTCCTACAATGAGCAGTTCTTC. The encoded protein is CASSPRATSGAWSSYNEQFF.

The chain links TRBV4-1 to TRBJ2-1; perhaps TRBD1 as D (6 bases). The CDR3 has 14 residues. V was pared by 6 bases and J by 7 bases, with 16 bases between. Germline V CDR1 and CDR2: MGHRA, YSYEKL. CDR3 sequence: CASSLVDRINEQFF. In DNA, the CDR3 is TGCGCCAGCAGTCTCGTCGACAGGATAAATGAGCAGTTCTTC.

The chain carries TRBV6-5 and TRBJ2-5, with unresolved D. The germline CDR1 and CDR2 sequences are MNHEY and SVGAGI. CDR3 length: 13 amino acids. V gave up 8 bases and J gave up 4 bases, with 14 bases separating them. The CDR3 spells CASQKSPAETQYF. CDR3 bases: TGTGCCAGCCAGAAGTCCCCTGCAGAGACCCAGTACTTC.

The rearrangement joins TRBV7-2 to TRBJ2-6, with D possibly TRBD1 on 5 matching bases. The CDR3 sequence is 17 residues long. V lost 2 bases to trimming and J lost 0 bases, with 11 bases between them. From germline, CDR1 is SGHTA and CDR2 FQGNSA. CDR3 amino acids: CASSLQGGSSGANVLTF. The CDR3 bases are TGTGCCAGCAGCTTACAGGGCGGAAGCTCTGGGGCCAACGTCCTGACTTTC.

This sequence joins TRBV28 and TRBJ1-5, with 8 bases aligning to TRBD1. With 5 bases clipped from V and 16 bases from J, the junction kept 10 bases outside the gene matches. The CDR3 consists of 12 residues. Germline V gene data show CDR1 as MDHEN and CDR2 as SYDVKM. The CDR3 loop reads CASSAGQGGKHF. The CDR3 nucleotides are TGTGCCAGCAGTGCCGGACAGGGAGGGAAACATTTT.

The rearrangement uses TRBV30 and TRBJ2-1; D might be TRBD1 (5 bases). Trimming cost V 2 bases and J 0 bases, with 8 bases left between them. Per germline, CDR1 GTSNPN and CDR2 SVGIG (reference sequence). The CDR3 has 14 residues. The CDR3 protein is CAWSRGSSYNEQFF. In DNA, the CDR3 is TGTGCCTGGAGTAGGGGAAGCTCCTACAATGAGCAGTTCTTC.

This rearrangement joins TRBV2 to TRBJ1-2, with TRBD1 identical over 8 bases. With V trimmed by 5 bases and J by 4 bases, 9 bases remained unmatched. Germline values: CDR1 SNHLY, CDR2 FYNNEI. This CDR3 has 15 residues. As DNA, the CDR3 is TGTGCCAGCAGTTACGACAGGGGATCAATCTATGGCTACACCTTC. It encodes CASSYDRGSIYGYTF.

The CDR3 reads CASSNTGGDLQAFF. CDR3 nucleotide sequence: TGTGCCAGTAGTAATACAGGGGGCGACCTTCAAGCTTTCTTT. V gene TRBV19 combines with J gene TRBJ1-1; TRBD1 aligns across 9 bases. J lost 9 bases, V lost 4 bases, and 9 bases had no gene match. The CDR3 spans 14 residues. Looked up from germline, CDR1 is LNHDA and CDR2 is SQIVND (reference sequence).

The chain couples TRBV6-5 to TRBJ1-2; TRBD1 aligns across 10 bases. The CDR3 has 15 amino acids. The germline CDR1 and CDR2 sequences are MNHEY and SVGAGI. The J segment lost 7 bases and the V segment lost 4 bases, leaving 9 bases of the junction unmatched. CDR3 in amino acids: CASSLAGTGVSGYTF. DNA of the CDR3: TGTGCCAGCAGTTTAGCCGGGACAGGGGTGAGTGGCTACACCTTC.

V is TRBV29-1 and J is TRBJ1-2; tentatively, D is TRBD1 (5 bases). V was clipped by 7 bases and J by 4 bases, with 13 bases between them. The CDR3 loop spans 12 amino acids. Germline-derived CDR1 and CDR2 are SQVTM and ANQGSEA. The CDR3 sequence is CSGGDRSYGYTF. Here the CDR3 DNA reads TGCAGCGGGGGGGACCGGAGCTATGGCTACACCTTC.

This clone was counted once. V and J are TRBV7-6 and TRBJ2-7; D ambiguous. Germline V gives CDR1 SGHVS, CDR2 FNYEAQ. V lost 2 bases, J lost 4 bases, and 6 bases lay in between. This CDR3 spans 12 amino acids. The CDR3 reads CASSLTEYEQYF. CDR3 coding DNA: TGTGCCAGCAGCTTAACCGAATACGAGCAGTACTTC. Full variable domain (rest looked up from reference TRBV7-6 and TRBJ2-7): GAGVSQSPRYKVTKRGQDVALRCDPISGHVSLYWYRQALGQGPEFLTYFNYEAQQDKSGLPNDRFSAERPEGSISTLTIQRTEQRDSAMYRCASSLTEYEQYFGPGTRLTVT.

The CDR3 sequence: CASSLDPRGIGYTF. As DNA, the CDR3 is TGTGCCAGCAGCTTGGATCCCAGGGGTATTGGCTACACCTTC. V and J are TRBV5-5 and TRBJ1-2; maybe TRBD1 (6 bases). The germline V and J ends were trimmed by 0 bases and 7 bases, with 13 bases remaining between them. The germline gives CDR1 SGHKS, CDR2 YYEKEE (reference sequence). The CDR3 runs to 14 residues.

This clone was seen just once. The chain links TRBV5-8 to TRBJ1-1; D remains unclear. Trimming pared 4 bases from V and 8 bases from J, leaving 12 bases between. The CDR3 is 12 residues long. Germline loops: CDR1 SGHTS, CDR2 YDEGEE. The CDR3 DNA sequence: TGTGCCAGCAGCCCGTCTACCACCGAAGCTTTCTTT. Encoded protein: CASSPSTTEAFF.